These 9 T cell receptor beta chains were all obtained from the same sample, sequenced in a study of beta chain features in type 1 diabetes. Study findings and constraints: All four CD4+ subsets of Type 1 diabetes patients contained TCRB CDR3s that were moderately but significantly shorter.

The authors reverse transcribed all of the isolated RNA, so sequencing captured expressed TCRB transcripts. TCRdb's copy holds only in-frame clones and misses some; the assay was immunoSEQ multiplex PCR. This table has hundreds of thousands of clones, more than 13% appearing once. These receptors have no identified antigens. Sequenced input: naive CD4+ T cells from blood. Source of these receptors: a man aged 18-30 years with type 1 diabetes.

This clone occurred a few times. DNA of the CDR3: TGTGCCAGCAGTTTAGGGACAGTTCTTAATTCACCCCTCCACTTT. Translation: CASSLGTVLNSPLHF. The chain links TRBV28 to TRBJ1-6, with 7 nucleotides matching TRBD1. The germline CDR1 and CDR2 sequences are MDHEN and SYDVKM. V trimming: 2 bases; J trimming: 6 bases; junction bases outside the gene matches: 4. The CDR3 consists of 15 residues.

This clone turned up a few times. V usage is TRBV4-1 and J usage is TRBJ1-1; tentative D call: TRBD1 (5 bases). Germline V gives CDR1 MGHRA, CDR2 YSYEKL. V was shortened by 0 bases and J by 10 bases, with 12 bases between the two germline ends. This CDR3 comprises 13 residues. The CDR3 loop reads CASSQDRAGRAFF. The CDR3 DNA is TGCGCCAGCAGCCAAGACAGGGCCGGCAGAGCTTTCTTT.

The chain has TRBV7-3 and TRBJ1-2; the D gene is possibly TRBD1 (6 bases). V shed 5 bases and J shed 4 bases, with 11 bases lying between them. Germline lookup yields CDR1 SGHTA and CDR2 FQGTGA. The CDR3 has 13 residues. CDR3 in amino acids: CASSPGDIYGYTF. Here the CDR3 DNA reads TGTGCCAGCAGCCCTGGGGACATCTATGGCTACACCTTC.

This clone was seen only a few times. The chain uses TRBV4-1 and TRBJ2-5, with D perhaps TRBD1 or TRBD2 (5 bases each). The CDR3 length is 14 residues. The ends were cut back, 1 base at V and 6 bases at J, with 12 bases in the middle. In germline, CDR1 is MGHRA, CDR2 YSYEKL. The CDR3 here is CASSQGGQGKTQYF. The CDR3, as DNA: TGCGCCAGCAGCCAAGGAGGGCAGGGAAAGACCCAGTACTTC.

The rearrangement joins TRBV27 to TRBJ2-4; perhaps TRBD1 as D (6 bases). This CDR3 has 14 amino acids. Germline V lookup: CDR1 MNHEY, CDR2 SMNVEV (reference sequence). Trimming left V 0 bases short and J 9 bases short, with 12 bases between. The CDR3 region is CASSLSIKGGIQYF. The CDR3 region has the DNA TGTGCCAGCAGTTTATCCATTAAAGGGGGCATTCAGTACTTC.

In its sample, this clone was seen a few times. This chain connects TRBV4-2 to TRBJ2-1; 9 bases align to TRBD2. Germline V lookup: CDR1 LGHNA, CDR2 YNFKEQ. The V and J ends lost 6 bases and 4 bases, in that order; junction bases with no gene match: 4. The CDR3 runs 14 residues. The CDR3 DNA reads TGTGCCAGCAGGACTAGCGGACAATACAATGAGCAGTTCTTC. Protein product: CASRTSGQYNEQFF.

This clone has just a few counts. Within the sample, other DNA sequences also encode this same CDR3. CDR3 sequence (DNA): TGTGCCAGCAGCGTCCAGGGCGGCACAGATACGCAGTATTTT. Translating gives CASSVQGGTDTQYF. This chain links TRBV9 with TRBJ2-3; D might be TRBD1 (5 bases). This CDR3 spans 14 amino acids. V was clipped by 2 bases and J by 1 base, with 8 bases between them. Germline V lookup: CDR1 SGDLS, CDR2 YYNGEE.

V gene TRBV4-3 combines with J gene TRBJ1-4; D is undetermined. The CDR3 is 14 amino acids. In germline, CDR1 is LGHNA, CDR2 YSLEER. Trimming took 1 base from V and 5 from J, leaving 8 bases between them. The DNA for the CDR3 is TGCGCCAGCAGCCAAGTCGATCCGAATGAAAAACTGTTTTTT. Its translation: CASSQVDPNEKLFF.

This clone was observed a handful of times. V and J are TRBV7-2 and TRBJ2-1; TRBD2 matches at 15 bases. Losses at the gene ends were 5 bases for V and 4 bases for J; bases not matched to a gene: 9. This CDR3 contains 18 residues. CDR1 and CDR2 from the germline V gene are SGHTA and FQGNSA. The CDR3, as DNA: TGTGCCAGCAGCGGCCCGGGACTAGCGGGGGGTTCTTACAATGAGCAGTTCTTC. It specifies CASSGPGLAGGSYNEQFF.